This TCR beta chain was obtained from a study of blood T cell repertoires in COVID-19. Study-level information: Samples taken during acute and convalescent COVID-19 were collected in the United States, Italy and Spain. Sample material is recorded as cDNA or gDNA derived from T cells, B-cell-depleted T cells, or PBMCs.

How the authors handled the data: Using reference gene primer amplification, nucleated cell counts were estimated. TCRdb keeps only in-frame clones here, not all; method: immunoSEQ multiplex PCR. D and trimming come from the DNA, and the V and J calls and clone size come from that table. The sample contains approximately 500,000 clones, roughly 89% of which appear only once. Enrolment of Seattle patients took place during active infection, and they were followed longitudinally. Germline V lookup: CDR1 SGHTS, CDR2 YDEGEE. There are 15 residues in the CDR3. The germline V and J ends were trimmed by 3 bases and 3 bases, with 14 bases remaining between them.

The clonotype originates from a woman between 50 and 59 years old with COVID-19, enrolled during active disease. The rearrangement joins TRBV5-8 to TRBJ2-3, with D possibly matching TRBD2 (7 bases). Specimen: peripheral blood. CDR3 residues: CASSWGGGPTDTQYF. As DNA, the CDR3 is TGTGCCAGCAGCTGGGGAGGGGGTCCAACAGATACGCAGTATTTT.